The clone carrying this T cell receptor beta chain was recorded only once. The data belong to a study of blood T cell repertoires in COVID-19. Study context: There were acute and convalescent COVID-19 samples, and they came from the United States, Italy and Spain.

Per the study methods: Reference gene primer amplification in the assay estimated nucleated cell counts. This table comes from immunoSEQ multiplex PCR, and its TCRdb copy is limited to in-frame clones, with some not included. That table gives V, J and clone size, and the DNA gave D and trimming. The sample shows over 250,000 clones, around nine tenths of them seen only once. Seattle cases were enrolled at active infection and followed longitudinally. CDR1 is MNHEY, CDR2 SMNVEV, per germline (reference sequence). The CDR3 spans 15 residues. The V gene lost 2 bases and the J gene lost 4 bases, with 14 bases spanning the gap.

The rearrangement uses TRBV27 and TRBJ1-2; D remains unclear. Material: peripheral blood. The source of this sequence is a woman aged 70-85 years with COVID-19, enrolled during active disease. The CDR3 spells CASSLSGGIGYGYTF. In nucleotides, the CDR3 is TGTGCCAGCAGTTTAAGCGGTGGAATCGGCTATGGCTACACCTTC.